The clone carrying this T cell receptor beta chain was detected once. This entry comes from a study of blood T cell repertoires in COVID-19. Study information: Italy, Spain and the United States were the sources of the convalescent and acute COVID-19 samples. The cDNA or gDNA used as material had been derived from T cells, B-cell-depleted T cells, or PBMCs.

Original processing notes: Reference gene primer amplification yielded estimated nucleated cell counts. Clones were read by immunoSEQ multiplex PCR, and TCRdb kept only the in-frame ones, dropping some. V, J and clone size are taken as reported in that table, and D and trimming were inferred from the DNA itself. The sample comprises about 75,000 clones, approximately 80% of which are singletons, and 20% to 25% rests with the top ten. This CDR3 is 11 amino acids long. From germline, CDR1 is DFQATT and CDR2 SNEGSKA (reference sequence). V trimming: 0 bases; J trimming: 12 bases; junction bases outside the gene matches: 2.

V and J are TRBV20-1 and TRBJ2-5; TRBD1 matches at 9 bases. The sequenced sample consisted of peripheral blood. The clonotype comes from a woman between 50 and 59 years old with acute or convalescent COVID-19. The CDR3 loop is CSAREGDREYF. The CDR3 nucleotides are TGCAGTGCTAGAGAGGGGGACAGGGAGTACTTC.